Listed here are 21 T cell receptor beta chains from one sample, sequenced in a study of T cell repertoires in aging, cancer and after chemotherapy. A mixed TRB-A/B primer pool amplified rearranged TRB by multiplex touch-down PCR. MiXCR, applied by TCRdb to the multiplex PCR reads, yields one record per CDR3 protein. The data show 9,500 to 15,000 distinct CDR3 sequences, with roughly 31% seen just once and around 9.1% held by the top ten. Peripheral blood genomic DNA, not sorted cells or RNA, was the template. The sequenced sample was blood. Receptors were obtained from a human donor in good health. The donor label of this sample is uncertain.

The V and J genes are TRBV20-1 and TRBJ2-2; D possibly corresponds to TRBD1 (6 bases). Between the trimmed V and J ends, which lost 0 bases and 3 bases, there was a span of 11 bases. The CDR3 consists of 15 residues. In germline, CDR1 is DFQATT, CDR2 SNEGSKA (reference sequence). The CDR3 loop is CSARDYRADTGELFF. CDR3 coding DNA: TGCAGTGCTAGAGATTACAGGGCCGACACCGGGGAGCTGTTTTTT.

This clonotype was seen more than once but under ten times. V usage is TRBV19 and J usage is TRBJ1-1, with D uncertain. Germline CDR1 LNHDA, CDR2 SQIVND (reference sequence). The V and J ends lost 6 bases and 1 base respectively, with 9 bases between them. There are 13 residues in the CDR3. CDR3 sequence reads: CASRFYRNTEAFF. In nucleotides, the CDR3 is TGTGCCAGTAGATTTTACAGGAACACTGAAGCTTTCTTT.

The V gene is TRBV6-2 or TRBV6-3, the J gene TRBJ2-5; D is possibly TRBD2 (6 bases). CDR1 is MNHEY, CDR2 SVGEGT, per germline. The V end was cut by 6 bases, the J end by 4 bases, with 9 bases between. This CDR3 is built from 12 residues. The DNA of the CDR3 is TGTGCCAGCAGCCCGACTAGAGAGACCCAGTACTTC. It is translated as CASSPTRETQYF.

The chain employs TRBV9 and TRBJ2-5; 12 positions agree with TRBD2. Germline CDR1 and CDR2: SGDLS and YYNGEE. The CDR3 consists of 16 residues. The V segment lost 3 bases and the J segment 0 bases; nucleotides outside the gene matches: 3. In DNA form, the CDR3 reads TGTGCCAGCAGCGCGCTAGCGGGGGGGTACCAAGAGACCCAGTACTTC. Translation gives CASSALAGGYQETQYF.

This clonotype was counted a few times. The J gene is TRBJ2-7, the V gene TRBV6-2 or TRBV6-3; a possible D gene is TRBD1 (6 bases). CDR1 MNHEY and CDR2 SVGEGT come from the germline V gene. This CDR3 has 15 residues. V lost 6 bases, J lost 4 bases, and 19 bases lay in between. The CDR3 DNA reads TGTGCCAGCAGATCATACAGGGAAGGGATTTACGAGCAGTACTTC. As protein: CASRSYREGIYEQYF.

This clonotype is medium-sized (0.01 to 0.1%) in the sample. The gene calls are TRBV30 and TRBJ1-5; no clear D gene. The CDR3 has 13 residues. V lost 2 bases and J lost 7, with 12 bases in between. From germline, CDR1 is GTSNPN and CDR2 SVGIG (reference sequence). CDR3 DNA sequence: TGTGCCTGGAGTCCTGGGTCAGGACAGCCCCAGCATTTT. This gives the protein CAWSPGSGQPQHF.

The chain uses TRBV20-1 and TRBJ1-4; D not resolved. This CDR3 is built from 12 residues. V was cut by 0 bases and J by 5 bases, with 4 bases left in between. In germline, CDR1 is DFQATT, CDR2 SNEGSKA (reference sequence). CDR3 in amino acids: CSAREKNEKLFF. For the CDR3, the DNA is TGCAGTGCTAGAGAAAAGAATGAAAAACTGTTTTTT.

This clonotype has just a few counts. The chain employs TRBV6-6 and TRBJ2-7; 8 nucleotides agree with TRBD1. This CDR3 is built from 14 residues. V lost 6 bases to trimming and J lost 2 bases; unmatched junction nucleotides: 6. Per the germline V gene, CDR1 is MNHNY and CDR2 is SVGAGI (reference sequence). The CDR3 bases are TGTGCCAGCAGCTACGGACAGGGTCCCTACGAGCAGTACTTC. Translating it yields CASSYGQGPYEQYF.

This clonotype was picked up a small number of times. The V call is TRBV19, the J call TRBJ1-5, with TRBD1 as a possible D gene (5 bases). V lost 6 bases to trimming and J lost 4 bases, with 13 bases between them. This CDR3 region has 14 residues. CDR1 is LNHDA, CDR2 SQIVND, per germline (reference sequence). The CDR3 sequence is CASRDILGNQPQHF. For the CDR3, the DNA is TGTGCCAGTAGGGACATCTTGGGGAATCAGCCCCAGCATTTT.

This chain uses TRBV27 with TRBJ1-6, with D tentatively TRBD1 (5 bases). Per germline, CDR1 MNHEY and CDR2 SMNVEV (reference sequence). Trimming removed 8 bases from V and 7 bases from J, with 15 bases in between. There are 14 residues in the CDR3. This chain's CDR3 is CASGWAGNNSPLHF. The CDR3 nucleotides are TGTGCCAGCGGGTGGGCAGGGAACAATTCACCCCTCCACTTT.

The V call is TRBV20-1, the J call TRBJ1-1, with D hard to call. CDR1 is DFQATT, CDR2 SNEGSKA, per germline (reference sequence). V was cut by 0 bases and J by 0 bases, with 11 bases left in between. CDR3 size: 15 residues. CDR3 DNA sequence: TGCAGTGCTAGAGATTCGGGAGGCATGAACACTGAAGCTTTCTTT. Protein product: CSARDSGGMNTEAFF.

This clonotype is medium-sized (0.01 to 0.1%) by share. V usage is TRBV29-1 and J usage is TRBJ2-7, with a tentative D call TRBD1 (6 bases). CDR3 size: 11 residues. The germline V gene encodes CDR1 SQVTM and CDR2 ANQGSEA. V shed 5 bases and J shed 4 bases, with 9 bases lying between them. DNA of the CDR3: TGCAGCGTTAAACAGGGATACGAGCAGTACTTC. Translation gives CSVKQGYEQYF.

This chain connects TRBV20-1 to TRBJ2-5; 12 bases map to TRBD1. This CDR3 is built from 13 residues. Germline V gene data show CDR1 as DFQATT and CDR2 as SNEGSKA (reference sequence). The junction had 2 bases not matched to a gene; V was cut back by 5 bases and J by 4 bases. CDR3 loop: CSAGDRGRETQYF. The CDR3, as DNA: TGCAGTGCTGGGGACAGGGGGCGAGAGACCCAGTACTTC.

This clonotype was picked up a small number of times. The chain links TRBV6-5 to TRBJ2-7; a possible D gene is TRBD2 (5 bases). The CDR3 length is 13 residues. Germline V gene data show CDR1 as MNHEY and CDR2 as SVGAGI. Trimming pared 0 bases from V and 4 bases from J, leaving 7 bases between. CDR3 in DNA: TGTGCCAGCAGTTACTCTACGGGGTACGAGCAGTACTTC. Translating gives CASSYSTGYEQYF.

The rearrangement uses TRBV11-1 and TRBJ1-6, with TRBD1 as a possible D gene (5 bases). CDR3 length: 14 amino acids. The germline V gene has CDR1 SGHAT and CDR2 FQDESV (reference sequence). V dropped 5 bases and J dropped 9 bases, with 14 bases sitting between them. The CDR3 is CASSRPGLGSPLHF. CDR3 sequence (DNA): TGTGCCAGCAGCCGCCCGGGACTTGGTTCACCCCTCCACTTT. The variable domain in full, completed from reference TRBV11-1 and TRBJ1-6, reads EAEVAQSPRYKITEKSQAVAFWCDPISGHATLYWYRQILGQGPELLVQFQDESVVDDSQLPKDRFSAERLKGVDSTLKIQPAELGDSAMYLCASSRPGLGSPLHFGNGTRLTVT.

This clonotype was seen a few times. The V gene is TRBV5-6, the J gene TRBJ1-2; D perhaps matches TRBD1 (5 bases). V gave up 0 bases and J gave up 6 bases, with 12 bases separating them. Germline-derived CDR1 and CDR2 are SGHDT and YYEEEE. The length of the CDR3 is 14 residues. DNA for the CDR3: TGTGCCAGCAGCTTGGCCCCGGGGGATCATGGCTACACCTTC. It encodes CASSLAPGDHGYTF.

The CDR3 nucleotides read TGTGCCAGCACCCAGAAAAGGTTCACAGATACGCAGTATTTT. The encoded protein is CASTQKRFTDTQYF. This rearrangement joins TRBV12-3 or TRBV12-4 to TRBJ2-3; D not certain. Between the trimmed V and J ends, which lost 7 bases and 2 bases, there was a span of 13 bases. The CDR3 spans 14 residues.

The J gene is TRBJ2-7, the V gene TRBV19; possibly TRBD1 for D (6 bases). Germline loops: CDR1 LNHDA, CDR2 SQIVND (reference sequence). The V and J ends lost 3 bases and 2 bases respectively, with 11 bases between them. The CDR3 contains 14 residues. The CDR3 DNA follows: TGTGCCAGTAGTATCACAGGGATGACCTACGAGCAGTACTTC. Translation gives CASSITGMTYEQYF.

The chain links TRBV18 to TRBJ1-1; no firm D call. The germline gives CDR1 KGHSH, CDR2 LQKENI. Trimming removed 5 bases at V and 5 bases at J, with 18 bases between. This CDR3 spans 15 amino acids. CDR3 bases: TGTGCCAGCTCAAATAATTTCGGGGAAGGGACTGAAGCTTTCTTT. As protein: CASSNNFGEGTEAFF.

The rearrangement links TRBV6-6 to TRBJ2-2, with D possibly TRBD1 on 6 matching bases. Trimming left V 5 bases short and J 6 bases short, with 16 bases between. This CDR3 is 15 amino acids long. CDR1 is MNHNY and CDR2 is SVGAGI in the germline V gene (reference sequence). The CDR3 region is CASSPTGSGAGELFF. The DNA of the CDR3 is TGTGCCAGCAGTCCAACAGGGAGTGGGGCCGGGGAGCTGTTTTTT.

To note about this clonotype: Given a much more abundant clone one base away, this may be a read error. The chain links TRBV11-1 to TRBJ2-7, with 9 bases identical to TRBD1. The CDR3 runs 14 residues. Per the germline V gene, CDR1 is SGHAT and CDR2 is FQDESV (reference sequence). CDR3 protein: CATSQDRGPYEQYF. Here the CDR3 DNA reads TGTGCCACCAGCCAGGACAGGGGCCCCTACGAGCAGTACTTC.